This paragraph covers one TCR beta chain sequence. Germline V CDR1 and CDR2: KGHSH, LQKENI. V lost 1 base and J 2 bases, leaving 11 bases between the germline ends. This CDR3 has 15 amino acids. cDNA serving as the sequencing template came from extracted, reverse transcribed RNA. Libraries were prepared by immunoSEQ multiplex PCR; TCRdb keeps only in-frame clonotypes and omits some of them. The sample includes around 120,000 clones, around two fifths seen only once; the top ten take approximately 3.3%. This entry belongs to a study of CD8+ T cells in alopecia areata. This receptor was identified in a human donor with alopecia areata. This chain joins TRBV18 and TRBJ1-2; no firm D call. The sample was CD4+ T cells sorted from blood. The CDR3 spells CASSPRGDPNYGYTF. In DNA, the CDR3 is TGTGCCAGCTCACCACGGGGTGATCCAAACTATGGCTACACCTTC.